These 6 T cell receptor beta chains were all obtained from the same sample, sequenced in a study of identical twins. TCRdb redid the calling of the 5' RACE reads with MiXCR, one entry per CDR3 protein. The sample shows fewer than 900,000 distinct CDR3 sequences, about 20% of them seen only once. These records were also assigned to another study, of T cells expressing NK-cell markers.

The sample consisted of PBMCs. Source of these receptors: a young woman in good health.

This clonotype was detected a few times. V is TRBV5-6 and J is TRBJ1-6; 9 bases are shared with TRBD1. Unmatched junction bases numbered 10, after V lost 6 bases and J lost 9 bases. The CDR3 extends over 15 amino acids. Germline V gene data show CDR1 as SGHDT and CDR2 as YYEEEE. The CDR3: CASTSAGQGASPLHF. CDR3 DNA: TGTGCCAGCACCTCCGCGGGACAGGGCGCTTCACCCCTCCACTTT.

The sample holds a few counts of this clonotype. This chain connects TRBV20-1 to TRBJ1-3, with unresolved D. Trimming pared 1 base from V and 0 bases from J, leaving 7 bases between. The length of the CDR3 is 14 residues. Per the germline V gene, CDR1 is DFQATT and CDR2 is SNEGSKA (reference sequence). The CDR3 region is CSARVGVSGNTIYF. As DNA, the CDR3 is TGCAGTGCTAGAGTGGGAGTCTCTGGAAACACCATATATTTT.

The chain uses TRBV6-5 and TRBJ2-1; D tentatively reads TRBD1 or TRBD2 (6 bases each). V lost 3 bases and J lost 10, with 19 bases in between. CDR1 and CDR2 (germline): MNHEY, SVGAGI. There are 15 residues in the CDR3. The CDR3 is CASSYSLSGGREQFF. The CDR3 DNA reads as TGTGCCAGCAGTTATTCCCTTAGTGGGGGGCGCGAGCAGTTCTTC.

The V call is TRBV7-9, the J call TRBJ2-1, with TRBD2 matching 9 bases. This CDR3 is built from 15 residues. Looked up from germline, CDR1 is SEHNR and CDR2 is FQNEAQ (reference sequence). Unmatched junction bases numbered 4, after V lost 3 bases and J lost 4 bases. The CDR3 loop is CASSFAAGGYNEQFF. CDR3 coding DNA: TGTGCCAGCAGCTTTGCAGCGGGGGGTTACAATGAGCAGTTCTTC.

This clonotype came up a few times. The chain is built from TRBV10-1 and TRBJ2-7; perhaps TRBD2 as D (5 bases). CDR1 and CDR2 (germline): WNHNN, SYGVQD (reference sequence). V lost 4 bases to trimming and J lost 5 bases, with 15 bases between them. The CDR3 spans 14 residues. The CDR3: CASSGERSLHEQYF. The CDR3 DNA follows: TGCGCCAGCAGTGGGGAGAGGTCCTTGCACGAGCAGTACTTC.

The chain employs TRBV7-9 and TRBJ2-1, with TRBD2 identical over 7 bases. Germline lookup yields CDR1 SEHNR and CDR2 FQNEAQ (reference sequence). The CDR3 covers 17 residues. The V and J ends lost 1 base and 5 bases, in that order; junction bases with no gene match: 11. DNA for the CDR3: TGTGCCAGCAGCTTAGGGGAGCGGGGACCCCTGGACAATGAGCAGTTCTTC. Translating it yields CASSLGERGPLDNEQFF.